This T cell receptor beta chain emerged from a study of T cell repertoires in cytomegalovirus infection. Looking at the study overall: Based on public TCR beta signatures, there were indications of CMV infection and of a matching HLA type. Points from the study as a whole: It was HLA-C-restricted CMV-specific TCR beta clonotypes that dominated the response ex vivo. Summed public TCR beta family frequency identified CMV carriers bearing the relevant HLA.

The CDR3 runs 15 residues. Germline V lookup: CDR1 LNHDA, CDR2 SQIVND (reference sequence). With 3 bases removed from V and 1 base from J, the gap between germline ends came to 9 bases. With regard to this clonotype: The antigen remains undetermined.

TCRdb recomputed calls from the reads with MiXCR, one row per CDR3 protein. Of 200,000 to 300,000 distinct CDR3 sequences detected, roughly 15% appear once; the ten largest clones hold roughly 8.7%. This TCR came from a human donor in good health (CMV status not recorded). Some clones in this sample may be carry-over from other donors' samples. The chain uses TRBV19 and TRBJ2-2; the D gene is possibly TRBD1 (6 bases). Sequencing used PBMCs. CDR3 DNA: TGTGCCAGTAGTATGTGGGGGCGGAACACCGGGGAGCTGTTTTTT. Protein sequence: CASSMWGRNTGELFF.